Listed below are T cell receptor beta chains from one sample, sequenced in a study of T cell clones after liver transplantation. Clones were sequenced by immunoSEQ multiplex PCR, and TCRdb holds only the in-frame ones, with some missing. The table records some 11,000 clones, about 76% of them present only once. The sequences come from CD4+ T cells from blood, collected 30 to 34 months after liver transplant. The receptors were gathered from a human patient who received a liver transplant. Some T cells may have originated in the graft donor. Each CDR3 is given with its conserved first and last residue. Fields, in order: V gene, D gene, J gene, clone size, CDR3 protein, CDR3 DNA. D genes are given only for firm matches. Only part of the rows carry a size: once, few, many, or a class if the clone is expanded.

>TRBV7-7|-|TRBJ2-2|-
CASSLFAEPGGELFF
TGTGCCAGCAGCTTATTCGCGGAGCCCGGAGGGGAGCTGTTTTTT
>TRBV11-2|-|TRBJ1-2|few
CASSSPRGAGGYTF
TGTGCCAGCAGCTCTCCACGAGGGGCCGGTGGCTACACCTTC
>TRBV6-5|-|TRBJ2-5|-
CASRTWASLETQYF
TGTGCCAGCAGAACCTGGGCCTCCCTGGAGACCCAGTACTTC
>TRBV27|TRBD2|TRBJ2-1|-
CASSLTHGLAGRNEQFF
TGTGCCAGCAGTTTAACCCACGGACTAGCGGGACGGAATGAGCAGTTCTTC
>TRBV6-5|-|TRBJ1-1|-
CASSYWAGHQNTEAFF
TGTGCCAGCAGTTACTGGGCGGGACACCAGAACACTGAAGCTTTCTTT
>TRBV7-6|-|TRBJ2-7|-
CASSPPGDYEQYF
TGTGCCAGCAGCCCACCAGGAGACTACGAGCAGTACTTC
>TRBV6-4|-|TRBJ2-2|-
CASSGDNTGELFF
TGTGCCAGCAGTGGGGACAACACCGGGGAGCTGTTTTTT
>TRBV6-5|-|TRBJ1-2|-
CASGRSYDGYTF
TGTGCCAGCGGGCGGTCCTATGATGGCTACACCTTC
>TRBV4-3|-|TRBJ2-1|few
CASSQDRGEVNEQFF
TGCGCCAGCAGCCAAGATAGGGGGGAGGTCAATGAGCAGTTCTTC
>TRBV30|-|TRBJ2-1|once
CAWSVISSSYNEQFF
TGTGCCTGGAGTGTAATCTCAAGCTCCTACAATGAGCAGTTCTTC
>TRBV29-1|TRBD2|TRBJ2-1|once
CSVGPVLAGGYNEQFF
TGCAGCGTTGGGCCCGTCCTAGCGGGGGGGTACAATGAGCAGTTCTTC
>TRBV28|-|TRBJ2-5|few
CASRGRGETQYF
TGTGCCAGCAGGGGAAGAGGGGAGACCCAGTACTTC
>TRBV30|TRBD2|TRBJ2-2|-
CAWATGGQAGELFF
TGTGCCTGGGCGACGGGGGGGCAGGCCGGGGAGCTGTTTTTT
>TRBV7-6|TRBD2|TRBJ2-5|-
CASSLPRLAGVQETQYF
TGTGCCAGCAGCCTTCCCCGACTAGCGGGGGTGCAAGAGACCCAGTACTTC
>TRBV10-2|-|TRBJ2-3|-
CASSSSDTQYF
TGCGCCAGCAGTTCCAGCGATACGCAGTATTTT
>TRBV6-6|TRBD1|TRBJ2-2|-
CASTHQGAGGELFF
TGTGCCAGCACCCACCAGGGGGCGGGCGGGGAGCTGTTTTTT
>TRBV5-6|TRBD1|TRBJ2-3|few
CASSYSGTGGADTQYF
TGTGCCAGCAGCTATTCCGGGACAGGGGGCGCGGATACGCAGTATTTT
>TRBV15|-|TRBJ1-3|-
CATSREGGEDTIYF
TGTGCCACCAGCAGAGAAGGAGGGGAGGACACCATATATTTT
>TRBV6-6|-|TRBJ1-2|few
CASSLVAGDNYGYTF
TGTGCCAGCAGTTTAGTGGCAGGGGATAACTATGGCTACACCTTC
>TRBV29-1|-|TRBJ1-3|-
CSVVETQGNTIYF
TGCAGCGTGGTCGAGACCCAAGGAAACACCATATATTTT
>TRBV19|-|TRBJ2-2|-
CASSINLASNTGELFF
TGTGCCAGTAGTATAAATCTAGCGTCCAACACCGGGGAGCTGTTTTTT
>TRBV7-9|-|TRBJ1-1|-
CASSSPEMEGRTEAFF
TGTGCCAGCAGCTCCCCGGAGATGGAGGGACGCACTGAAGCTTTCTTT
>TRBV2|-|TRBJ2-3|-
CASSVTPGGDTQYF
TGTGCCAGCAGTGTAACCCCCGGCGGGGATACGCAGTATTTT
>TRBV11-3|TRBD2|TRBJ2-3|-
CASSPRTSGGTDTQYF
TGTGCCAGCAGCCCCAGGACTAGCGGGGGCACAGATACGCAGTATTTT
>TRBV7-9|-|TRBJ2-3|-
CASSFRPGGLTDTQYF
TGTGCCAGCAGCTTTCGGCCAGGGGGACTCACAGATACGCAGTATTTT
>TRBV5-6|TRBD1|TRBJ2-2|-
CASSLYAGTGVLTGELFF
TGTGCCAGCAGCTTGTACGCCGGGACAGGGGTATTAACCGGGGAGCTGTTTTTT
>TRBV11-2|TRBD2|TRBJ2-7|-
CASSTTSGGLPSYEQYF
TGTGCCAGCAGCACGACTAGCGGGGGGTTACCATCCTACGAGCAGTACTTC
>TRBV28|-|TRBJ2-1|large
CASKEDPGGEYNEQFF
TGTGCCAGCAAGGAGGACCCCGGAGGAGAGTACAATGAGCAGTTCTTC
>TRBV4-1|-|TRBJ2-2|-
CASSQNTGELFF
TGCGCCAGCAGCCAAAACACCGGGGAGCTGTTTTTT